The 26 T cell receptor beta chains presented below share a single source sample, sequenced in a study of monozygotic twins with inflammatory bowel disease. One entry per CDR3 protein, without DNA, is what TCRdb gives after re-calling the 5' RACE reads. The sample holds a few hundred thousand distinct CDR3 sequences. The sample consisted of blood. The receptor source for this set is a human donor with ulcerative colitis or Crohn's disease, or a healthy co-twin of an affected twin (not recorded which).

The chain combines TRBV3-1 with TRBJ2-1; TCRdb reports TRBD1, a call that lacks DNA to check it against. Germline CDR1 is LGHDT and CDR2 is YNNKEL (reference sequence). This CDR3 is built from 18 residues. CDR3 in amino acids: CASSQADRPLSSYNEQFF.

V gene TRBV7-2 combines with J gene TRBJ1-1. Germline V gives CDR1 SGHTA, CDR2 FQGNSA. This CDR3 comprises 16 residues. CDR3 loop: CASSLKSSGNSNEAFF. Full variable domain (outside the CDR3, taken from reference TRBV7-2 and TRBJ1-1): GAGVSQSPSNKVTEKGKDVELRCDPISGHTALYWYRQSLGQGLEFLIYFQGNSAPDKSGLPSDRFSAERTGGSVSTLTIQRTQQEDSAVYLCASSLKSSGNSNEAFFGQGTRLTVV.

CDR3 loop: CASSHPGQGRRVGYNEQFF. The chain couples TRBV2 to TRBJ2-1; TCRdb proposes TRBD1, but this gene call is untestable without DNA. The CDR3 contains 19 residues. Germline V lookup: CDR1 SNHLY, CDR2 FYNNEI.

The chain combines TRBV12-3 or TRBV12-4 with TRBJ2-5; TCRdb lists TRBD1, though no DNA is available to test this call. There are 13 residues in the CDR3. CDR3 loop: CASRYRGQETQYF.

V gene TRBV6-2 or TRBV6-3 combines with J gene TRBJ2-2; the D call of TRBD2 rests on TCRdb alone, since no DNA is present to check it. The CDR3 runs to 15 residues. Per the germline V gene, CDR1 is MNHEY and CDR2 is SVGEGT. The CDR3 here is CASSPPKGEVGELFF.

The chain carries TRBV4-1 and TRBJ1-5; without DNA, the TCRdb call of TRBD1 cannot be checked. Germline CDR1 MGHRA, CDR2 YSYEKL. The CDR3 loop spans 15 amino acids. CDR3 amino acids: CASSQDRVGNQPQHF.

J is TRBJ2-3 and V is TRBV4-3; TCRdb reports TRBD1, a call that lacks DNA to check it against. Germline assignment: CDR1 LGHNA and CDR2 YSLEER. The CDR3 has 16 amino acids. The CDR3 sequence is CASSQEATGIGDTQYF.

The CDR3 loop reads CASSLGAKIYNEQFF. The chain recombines TRBV5-1 with TRBJ2-1; TCRdb reports TRBD1, a call that lacks DNA to check it against. CDR3 length: 15 residues. Germline CDR1 SGHRS, CDR2 YFSETQ.

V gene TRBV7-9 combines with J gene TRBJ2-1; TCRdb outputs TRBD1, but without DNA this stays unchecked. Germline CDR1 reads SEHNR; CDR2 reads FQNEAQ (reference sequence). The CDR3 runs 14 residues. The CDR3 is CASSSGTPFKWQFF.

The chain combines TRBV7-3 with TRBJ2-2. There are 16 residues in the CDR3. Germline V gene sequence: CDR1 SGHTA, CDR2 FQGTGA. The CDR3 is CASSLFGTTNTGELFF. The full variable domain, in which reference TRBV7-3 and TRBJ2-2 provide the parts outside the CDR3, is GAGVSQTPSNKVTEKGKYVELRCDPISGHTALYWYRQSLGQGPEFLIYFQGTGAADDSGLPNDRFFAVRPEGSVSTLKIQRTERGDSAVYLCASSLFGTTNTGELFFGEGSRLTVL.

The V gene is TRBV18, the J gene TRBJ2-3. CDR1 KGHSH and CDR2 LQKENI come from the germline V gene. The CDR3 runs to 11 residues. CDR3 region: CASSAIDTQYF.

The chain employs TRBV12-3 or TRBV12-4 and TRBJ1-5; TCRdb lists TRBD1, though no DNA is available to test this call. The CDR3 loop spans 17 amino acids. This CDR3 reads CASSLARQGLGNQPQHF.

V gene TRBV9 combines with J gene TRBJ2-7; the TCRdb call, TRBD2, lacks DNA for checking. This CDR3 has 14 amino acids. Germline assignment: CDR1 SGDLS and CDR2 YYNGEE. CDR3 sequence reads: CASSFGRAGYEQYF.

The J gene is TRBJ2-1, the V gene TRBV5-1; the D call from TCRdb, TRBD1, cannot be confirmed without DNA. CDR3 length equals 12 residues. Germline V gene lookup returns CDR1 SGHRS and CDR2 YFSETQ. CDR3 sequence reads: CASSIQGGEQFF.

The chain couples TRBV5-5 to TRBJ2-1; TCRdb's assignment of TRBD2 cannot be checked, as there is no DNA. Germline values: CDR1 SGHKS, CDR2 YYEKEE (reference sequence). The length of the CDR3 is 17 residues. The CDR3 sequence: CASSPSRTSGVNNEQFF.

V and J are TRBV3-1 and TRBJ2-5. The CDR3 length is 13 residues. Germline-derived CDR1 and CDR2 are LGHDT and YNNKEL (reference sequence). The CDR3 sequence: CASSQETIKTQYF.

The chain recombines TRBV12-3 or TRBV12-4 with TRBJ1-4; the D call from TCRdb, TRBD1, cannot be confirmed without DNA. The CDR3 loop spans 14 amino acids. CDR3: CASTLDRDTEKLFF.

The CDR3 spells CSARVRDRNTGELFF. This rearrangement joins TRBV20-1 to TRBJ2-2; there is no DNA to check the TCRdb D call of TRBD1. Germline V gives CDR1 DFQATT, CDR2 SNEGSKA (reference sequence). The CDR3 is 15 amino acids.

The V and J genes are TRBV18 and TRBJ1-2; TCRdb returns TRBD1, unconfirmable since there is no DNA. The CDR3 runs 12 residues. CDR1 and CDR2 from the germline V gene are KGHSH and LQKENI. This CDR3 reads CASSPRRDGYTF.

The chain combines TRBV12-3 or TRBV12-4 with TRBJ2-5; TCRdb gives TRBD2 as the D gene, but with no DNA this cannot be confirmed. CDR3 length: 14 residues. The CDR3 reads CASSSGGAGETQYF.

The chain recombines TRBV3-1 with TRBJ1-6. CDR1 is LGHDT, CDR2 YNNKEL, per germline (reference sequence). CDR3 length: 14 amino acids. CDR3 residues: CASSRRELREPLHF.

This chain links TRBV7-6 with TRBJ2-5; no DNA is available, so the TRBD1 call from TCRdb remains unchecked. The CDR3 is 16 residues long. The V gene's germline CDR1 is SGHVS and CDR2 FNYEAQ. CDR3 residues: CASSPAAGVFGETQYF.

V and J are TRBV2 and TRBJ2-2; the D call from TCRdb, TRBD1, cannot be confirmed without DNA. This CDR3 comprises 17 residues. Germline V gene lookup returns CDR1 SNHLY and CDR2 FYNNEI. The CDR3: CASIPGEKVLGTGELFF.

The CDR3 is CASSQTLQETQYF. The chain recombines TRBV7-3 with TRBJ2-5. Germline CDR1 and CDR2: SGHTA and FQGTGA. This CDR3 comprises 13 residues.

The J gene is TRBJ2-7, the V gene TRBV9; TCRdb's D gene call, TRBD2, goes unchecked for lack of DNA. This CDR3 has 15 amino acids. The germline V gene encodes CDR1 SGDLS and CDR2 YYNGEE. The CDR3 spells CASSVQSSGVYEQYF.

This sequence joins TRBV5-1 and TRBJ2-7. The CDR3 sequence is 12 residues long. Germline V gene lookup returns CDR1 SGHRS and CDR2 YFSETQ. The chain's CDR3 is CASREWVYEQYF.